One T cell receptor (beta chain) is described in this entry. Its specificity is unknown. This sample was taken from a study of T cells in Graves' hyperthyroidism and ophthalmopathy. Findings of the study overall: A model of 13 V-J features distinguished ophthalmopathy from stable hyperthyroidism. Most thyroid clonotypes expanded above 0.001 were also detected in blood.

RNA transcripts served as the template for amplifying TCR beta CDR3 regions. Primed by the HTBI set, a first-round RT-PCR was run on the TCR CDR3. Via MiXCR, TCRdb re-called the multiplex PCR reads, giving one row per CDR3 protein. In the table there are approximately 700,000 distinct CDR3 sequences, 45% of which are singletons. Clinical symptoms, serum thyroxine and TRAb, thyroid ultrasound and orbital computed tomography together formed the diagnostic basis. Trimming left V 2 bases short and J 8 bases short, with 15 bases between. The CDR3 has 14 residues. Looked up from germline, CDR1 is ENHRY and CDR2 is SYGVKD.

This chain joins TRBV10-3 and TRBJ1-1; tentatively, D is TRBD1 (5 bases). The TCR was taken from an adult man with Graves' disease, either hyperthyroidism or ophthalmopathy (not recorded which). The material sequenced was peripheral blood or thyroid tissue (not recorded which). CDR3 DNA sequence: TGTGCCATCAGTGAGGGCTCTGGGGCCAACGAAGCTTTCTTT. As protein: CAISEGSGANEAFF.